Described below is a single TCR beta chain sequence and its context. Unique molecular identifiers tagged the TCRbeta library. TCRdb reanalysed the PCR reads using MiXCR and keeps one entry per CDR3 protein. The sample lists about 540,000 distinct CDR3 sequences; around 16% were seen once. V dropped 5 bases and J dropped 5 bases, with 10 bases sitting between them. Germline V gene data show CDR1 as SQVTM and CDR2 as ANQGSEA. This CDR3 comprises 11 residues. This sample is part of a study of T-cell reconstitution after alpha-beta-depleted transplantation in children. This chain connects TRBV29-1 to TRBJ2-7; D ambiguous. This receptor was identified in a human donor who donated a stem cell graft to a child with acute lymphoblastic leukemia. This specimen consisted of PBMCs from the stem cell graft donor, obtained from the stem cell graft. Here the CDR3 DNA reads TGCAGCGTTAAGTACCGCGACGAGCAGTACTTC. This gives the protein CSVKYRDEQYF.